The 28 T cell receptor beta chains below all came from one sample that was sequenced in a study of response to subunit inactivated influenza vaccine. TCRdb re-called the RT-PCR reads through MiXCR, storing one row per CDR3 protein. The repertoire has under 750,000 distinct CDR3 sequences, around 11% of them found once; the top ten carry roughly 10%. Sequencing was performed on PBMCs from blood, taken on the day of vaccination. The receptors stem from a man aged 50 to 59 who received an inactivated influenza vaccine.

The sample holds a few counts of this clonotype. The chain recombines TRBV6-5 with TRBJ2-7, with D uncertain. V lost 7 bases and J lost 3, with 16 bases in between. CDR3 length: 14 residues. Germline assignment: CDR1 MNHEY and CDR2 SVGAGI. Written as DNA, the CDR3 is TGTGCCAGCACTAACCCGAGTAAAAACTACGAGCAGTACTTC. As protein: CASTNPSKNYEQYF.

This clonotype was counted only a few times. The chain recombines TRBV15 with TRBJ2-1; D is ambiguous. CDR3 length equals 16 residues. The V end was cut by 0 bases, the J end by 3 bases, with 12 bases between. Looked up from germline, CDR1 is LNHNV and CDR2 is YYDKDF (reference sequence). Written as DNA, the CDR3 is TGTGCCACCAGCAGAGAATTAGGGTCCGTCTACAATGAGCAGTTCTTC. It translates to CATSRELGSVYNEQFF.

This clonotype was seen at least ten times. J is TRBJ2-1 and V is TRBV28; 8 positions agree with TRBD2. From germline, CDR1 is MDHEN and CDR2 SYDVKM. The CDR3 runs 13 residues. J was trimmed by 8 bases and V by 6 bases; bases with no gene match: 6. The CDR3 nucleotides read TGTGCCAGCAGCCCCGGGACTAGTCATGAGCAGTTCTTC. This gives the protein CASSPGTSHEQFF. Complete variable domain (other parts from reference TRBV28 and TRBJ2-1): DVKVTQSSRYLVKRTGEKVFLECVQDMDHENMFWYRQDPGLGLRLIYFSYDVKMKEKGDIPEGYSVSREKKERFSLILESASTNQTSMYLCASSPGTSHEQFFGPGTRLTVL.

The V call is TRBV7-2, the J call TRBJ2-7; 11 positions agree with TRBD2. Germline CDR1 reads SGHTA; CDR2 reads FQGNSA. With 5 bases clipped from V and 4 bases from J, the junction kept 13 bases outside the gene matches. The CDR3 sequence is 17 residues long. The DNA of the CDR3 is TGTGCCAGCAGCCCGAGGGGTAGCGGGAGGGCCTCTTACGAGCAGTACTTC. Translation gives CASSPRGSGRASYEQYF.

This clonotype turned up a few times. CDR3 sequence: CSAKKTGVSYEQYF. The DNA for the CDR3 is TGCAGTGCCAAAAAAACAGGGGTCTCCTACGAGCAGTACTTC. V is TRBV20-1 and J is TRBJ2-7; 7 bases are a match to TRBD1. This CDR3 is built from 14 residues. Trimming cost V 6 bases and J 0 bases; bases outside gene matches: 8. Looked up from germline, CDR1 is DFQATT and CDR2 is SNEGSKA (reference sequence).

This sequence joins TRBV7-9 and TRBJ1-4, with TRBD1 as a possible D gene (5 bases). The CDR3 is 15 amino acids. Germline CDR1 and CDR2: SEHNR and FQNEAQ (reference sequence). The V gene lost 5 bases and the J gene lost 8 bases, with 18 bases spanning the gap. The CDR3 bases are TGTGCCAGCAGCCCCGGGGGAGGGTTTGGCGAAAAACTGTTTTTT. This encodes CASSPGGGFGEKLFF.

The gene calls are TRBV7-2 and TRBJ2-7, with TRBD2 matching 9 bases. Trimming at V came to 3 bases and at J to 2 bases, leaving 5 bases not matched to a gene. CDR3 length: 15 residues. Germline CDR1 reads SGHTA; CDR2 reads FQGNSA. CDR3 nucleotide sequence: TGTGCCAGCAGCTTCCCGACTAGCGGAGCCTACGAGCAGTACTTC. Translation gives CASSFPTSGAYEQYF.

This clonotype has a handful of counts. The rearrangement links TRBV7-9 to TRBJ2-3; TRBD1 is a possible D gene (6 bases). The CDR3 covers 15 residues. The V end lost 3 bases, the J end lost 0 bases, and 10 bases lay between the germline ends. Per the germline V gene, CDR1 is SEHNR and CDR2 is FQNEAQ (reference sequence). The CDR3 coding sequence is TGTGCCAGCAGCTTTACAGGGTCGAGCACAGATACGCAGTATTTT. It encodes CASSFTGSSTDTQYF.

In this sample, this clonotype turned up a few times. The chain has TRBV18 and TRBJ2-1, with 8 bases identical to TRBD2. The CDR3 contains 15 residues. The germline V gene encodes CDR1 KGHSH and CDR2 LQKENI. The ends lost 4 bases at V and 3 bases at J; junction bases unmatched: 5. The CDR3 sequence is CASSLAGNYYNEQFF. The CDR3 region has the DNA TGTGCCAGCTCACTAGCGGGAAATTACTACAATGAGCAGTTCTTC.

This clonotype was observed a few times. The chain is built from TRBV5-1 and TRBJ1-1; D unclear. Germline CDR1 reads SGHRS; CDR2 reads YFSETQ. The CDR3 is 14 residues long. Trimming removed 1 base from V and 9 bases from J, with 16 bases in between. CDR3 nucleotides: TGCGCCAGCAGCTTGCGGGAAGGTCCCGGAAAAGCTTTCTTT. Amino acids: CASSLREGPGKAFF.

In this sample, this clonotype turned up many times. The chain carries TRBV3-1 and TRBJ2-3; the match to TRBD2 covers 14 bases. The V gene end was trimmed by 3 bases and the J gene end by 4 bases; junction bases not matched to a gene: 0. The CDR3 loop spans 15 amino acids. The germline V gene has CDR1 LGHDT and CDR2 YNNKEL (reference sequence). This CDR3 is CASSQGLAGADTQYF. The CDR3 DNA reads as TGTGCCAGCAGCCAGGGACTAGCGGGAGCAGATACGCAGTATTTT.

There are many counts of this clonotype. The chain has TRBV6-2 or TRBV6-3 and TRBJ1-1, with D uncertain. Germline V gene data show CDR1 as MNHEY and CDR2 as SVGEGT. Trimming took 6 bases from V and 5 from J, leaving 19 bases between them. The CDR3 loop spans 15 amino acids. The chain's CDR3 is CASRPIAEGWTEAFF. Written as DNA, the CDR3 is TGTGCCAGCAGACCAATTGCCGAGGGCTGGACTGAAGCTTTCTTT.

This sequence joins TRBV29-1 and TRBJ2-7; 8 bases are a match to TRBD2. CDR3 length equals 13 residues. The trim removed 6 bases at V and 3 bases at J, leaving 7 bases unmatched. CDR1 SQVTM and CDR2 ANQGSEA come from the germline V gene. The CDR3 reads CSVKPGTSYEQYF. The CDR3 nucleotides read TGCAGCGTAAAGCCCGGGACTAGCTACGAGCAGTACTTC.

This clonotype was picked up a small number of times. DNA for the CDR3: TGTGCCATCAGTGAGGGAATCGGACAGGGTTTGAGCTCTGGGGCCAACGTCCTGACTTTC. It yields the protein CAISEGIGQGLSSGANVLTF. The V and J genes are TRBV10-3 and TRBJ2-6; 8 bases agree with TRBD1. The J segment lost 0 bases and the V segment lost 2 bases, leaving 12 bases of the junction unmatched. This CDR3 has 20 amino acids. Germline CDR1 ENHRY, CDR2 SYGVKD.

This clonotype was recorded a few times. The V call is TRBV6-2 or TRBV6-3, the J call TRBJ2-1; 9 bases are shared with TRBD2. The CDR3 totals 17 residues. Germline V gives CDR1 MNHEY, CDR2 SVGEGT. The V gene end was trimmed by 0 bases and the J gene end by 6 bases; junction bases not matched to a gene: 9. CDR3 in amino acids: CASSYSYSGTSINEQFF. DNA of the CDR3: TGTGCCAGCAGTTACTCCTACTCCGGGACTAGCATCAATGAGCAGTTCTTC.

The chain couples TRBV6-2 or TRBV6-3 to TRBJ2-1, with 7 bases that match TRBD2. There are 16 residues in the CDR3. V shed 1 base, J shed 2 bases, and the junction held 5 bases outside the gene matches. Per germline, CDR1 MNHEY and CDR2 SVGEGT. The CDR3: CASSYLGTTTYNEQFF. The CDR3 coding sequence is TGTGCCAGCAGTTACTTGGGGACTACTACCTACAATGAGCAGTTCTTC.

This clonotype has only a few counts. V usage is TRBV14 and J usage is TRBJ2-7; no definite D call. Trimming pared 3 bases from V and 7 bases from J, leaving 10 bases between. This CDR3 spans 12 amino acids. The germline V gene encodes CDR1 SGHDN and CDR2 FVKESK. This CDR3 is CASSQTPWEQYF. The CDR3 coding sequence is TGTGCCAGCAGCCAGACCCCATGGGAGCAGTACTTC.

In its sample, this clonotype was seen a few times. The genes are TRBV24-1 and TRBJ2-7; D call uncertain. The V gene lost 9 bases and the J gene lost 5 bases, with 1 base spanning the gap. The V gene's germline CDR1 is KGHDR and CDR2 SFDVKD. The CDR3 has 8 amino acids. This CDR3 is CATDEQYF. The CDR3 region has the DNA TGTGCCACCGACGAGCAGTACTTC.

This clonotype appeared a few times. This chain joins TRBV28 and TRBJ2-3, with TRBD2 matching 7 bases. V dropped 5 bases and J dropped 6; count of bases not matched to a gene: 17. The CDR3 has 17 amino acids. The germline CDR1 and CDR2 sequences are MDHEN and SYDVKM. CDR3: CASSQPWARGRVDTQYF. The DNA of the CDR3 is TGTGCCAGCAGTCAGCCGTGGGCTCGCGGGAGAGTTGATACGCAGTATTTT.

The chain couples TRBV9 to TRBJ2-1; TRBD1 aligns across 9 bases. Germline CDR1 and CDR2: SGDLS and YYNGEE. J gave up 6 bases and V 0 bases, and 4 bases lay outside the gene matches. CDR3 length: 15 residues. CDR3 amino acids: CASSVDRGRSNEQFF. CDR3 coding DNA: TGTGCCAGCAGCGTAGACAGGGGGCGGTCCAATGAGCAGTTCTTC.

V gene TRBV27 combines with J gene TRBJ2-7; D possibly uses TRBD1 or TRBD2 (5 bases each). This CDR3 region has 13 residues. The germline V gene has CDR1 MNHEY and CDR2 SMNVEV (reference sequence). With 7 bases removed from V and 3 bases from J, the gap between germline ends came to 13 bases. CDR3 nucleotide sequence: TGTGCCAGCACGTACGGGGCCAACTACGAGCAGTACTTC. Translated, it gives CASTYGANYEQYF.

The table lists this clonotype with a few counts. This chain links TRBV6-1 with TRBJ1-6; TRBD1 aligns across 10 bases. The CDR3 is 16 residues long. CDR1 is MNHNS and CDR2 is SASEGT in the germline V gene. V was pared by 5 bases and J by 7 bases, with 8 bases of the junction left unmatched. CDR3 nucleotide sequence: TGTGCCAGCAGTACCGGGACAGGGGCCGGCAATTCACCCCTCCACTTT. Translating it yields CASSTGTGAGNSPLHF.

This chain links TRBV3-1 with TRBJ2-2; a weak D match, TRBD2 (6 bases). Trimming left V 2 bases short and J 4 bases short, with 11 bases between. The CDR3 runs 15 residues. The germline CDR1 and CDR2 sequences are LGHDT and YNNKEL (reference sequence). The CDR3 DNA follows: TGTGCCAGCAGCCAATCTGGAGGGCCCACCGGGGAGCTGTTTTTT. Translated, it gives CASSQSGGPTGELFF.

Only a few counts were recorded for this clonotype. The chain recombines TRBV5-1 with TRBJ2-7; tentative D call: TRBD1 (6 bases). The germline V and J ends were trimmed by 4 bases and 3 bases, with 14 bases remaining between them. This CDR3 is built from 14 residues. Germline CDR1 SGHRS, CDR2 YFSETQ. The CDR3 here is CASSPRGKDYEQYF. Written as DNA, the CDR3 is TGCGCCAGCAGCCCCAGGGGTAAGGACTACGAGCAGTACTTC. Combining the CDR3 with reference TRBV5-1 and TRBJ2-7 gives the whole variable domain KAGVTQTPRYLIKTRGQQVTLSCSPISGHRSVSWYQQTPGQGLQFLFEYFSETQRNKGNFPGRFSGRQFSNSRSEMNVSTLELGDSALYLCASSPRGKDYEQYFGPGTRLTVT.

This clonotype was detected a few times. V is TRBV30 and J is TRBJ1-3, with D hard to call. Trimming took off 1 base at V and 0 bases at J, with 10 bases between the two ends. The CDR3 runs 15 residues. CDR1 and CDR2 (germline): GTSNPN, SVGIG (reference sequence). CDR3 amino acids: CAWSEGTYSGNTIYF. CDR3 coding DNA: TGTGCCTGGAGTGAGGGCACCTACTCTGGAAACACCATATATTTT.

This clonotype showed up just a few times. This chain uses TRBV12-3 or TRBV12-4 with TRBJ1-1, with TRBD1 as a possible D gene (5 bases). The V gene lost 4 bases and the J gene lost 1 base, with 13 bases spanning the gap. The CDR3 extends over 15 amino acids. The CDR3 region is CASSSRGGTNTEAFF. The DNA of the CDR3 is TGTGCCAGCAGTTCCCGTGGAGGGACGAACACTGAAGCTTTCTTT.

Only one count was recorded for this clonotype. This chain links TRBV6-2 or TRBV6-3 with TRBJ2-7, with 9 bases aligning to TRBD2. Germline CDR1 and CDR2: MNHEY and SVGEGT. There are 15 residues in the CDR3. V dropped 8 bases and J dropped 5; count of bases not matched to a gene: 13. The CDR3 loop reads CASEGVTGLANEQYF. The CDR3 bases are TGTGCCAGCGAGGGCGTGACGGGACTAGCCAACGAGCAGTACTTC.

In DNA form, the CDR3 reads TGTGCCAGCAGTGACCGGGGGACCGGAGACGAGCAGTACTTC. Its translation: CASSDRGTGDEQYF. This sequence joins TRBV6-1 and TRBJ2-7; a weak D match, TRBD2 (6 bases). Trimming removed 3 bases at V and 5 bases at J, with 14 bases between. The CDR3 is made up of 14 amino acids. Germline-derived CDR1 and CDR2 are MNHNS and SASEGT.